Sequencing of this T cell receptor beta chain was carried out in a study of T-cell memory formation after mild COVID-19. This clonotype turned up a few times. The target antigen is unknown. The CDR3 runs to 14 residues. V lost 2 bases, J lost 8 bases, and 11 bases lay in between. Germline-derived CDR1 and CDR2 are SGHRS and YFSETQ. TCRdb called the 5' RACE reads again in MiXCR, with one record for every CDR3 protein. There are 100,000 to 150,000 distinct CDR3 sequences in the sample; approximately 15% occur only once, and approximately 15% lies in the top ten. Study conclusions and caveats: Clones that shrank (day 15 to 85) were balanced CD4/CD8, whereas later expanders leaned CD4+. Unconfirmed was the SARS-CoV-2 specificity of second-wave clones that peaked on day 37. The study detected some responding clones in pre-infection memory, suggesting cross-reactive memory joined.

This TCR derives from an adult woman who had mild COVID-19 (a few samples of this study predate the infection). Cell type and time point are not known. This chain links TRBV5-1 with TRBJ1-6, with a tentative D call TRBD1 (5 bases). Sequencing was carried out using PBMCs or a T cell subset sorted from them (not recorded which). CDR3 nucleotides: TGCGCCAGCAGCTTCAAAGGGACGGATTCACCCCTCCACTTT. Residues: CASSFKGTDSPLHF.